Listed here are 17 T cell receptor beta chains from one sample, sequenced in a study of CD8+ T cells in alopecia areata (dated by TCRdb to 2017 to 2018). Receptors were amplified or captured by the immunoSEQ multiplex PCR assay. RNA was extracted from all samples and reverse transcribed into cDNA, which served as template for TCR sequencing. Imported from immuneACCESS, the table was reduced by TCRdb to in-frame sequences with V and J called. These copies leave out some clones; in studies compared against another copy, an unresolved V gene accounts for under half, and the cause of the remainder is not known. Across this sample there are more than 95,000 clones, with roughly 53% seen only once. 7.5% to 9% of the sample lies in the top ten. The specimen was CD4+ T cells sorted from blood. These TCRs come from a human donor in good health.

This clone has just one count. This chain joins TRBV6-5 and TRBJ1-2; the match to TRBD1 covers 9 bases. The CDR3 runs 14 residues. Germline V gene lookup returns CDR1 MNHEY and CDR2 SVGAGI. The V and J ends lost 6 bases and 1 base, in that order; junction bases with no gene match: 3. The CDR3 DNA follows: TGTGCCAGCAGACAGGGGGCCCATAACTATGGCTACACCTTC. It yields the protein CASRQGAHNYGYTF.

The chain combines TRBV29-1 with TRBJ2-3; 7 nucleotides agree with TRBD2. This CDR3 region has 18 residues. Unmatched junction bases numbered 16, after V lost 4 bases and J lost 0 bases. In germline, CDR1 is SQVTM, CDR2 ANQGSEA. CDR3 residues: CSVARRAGVQGSTDTQYF. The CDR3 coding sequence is TGCAGCGTTGCGAGGCGGGCGGGGGTTCAGGGTAGCACAGATACGCAGTATTTT.

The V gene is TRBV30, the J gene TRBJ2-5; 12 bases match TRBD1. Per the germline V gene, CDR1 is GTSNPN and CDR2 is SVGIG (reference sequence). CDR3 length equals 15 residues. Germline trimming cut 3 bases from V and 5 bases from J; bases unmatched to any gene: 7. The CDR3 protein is CAWSRGQGASETQYF. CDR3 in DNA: TGTGCCTGGAGCCGGGGACAGGGGGCATCGGAGACCCAGTACTTC.

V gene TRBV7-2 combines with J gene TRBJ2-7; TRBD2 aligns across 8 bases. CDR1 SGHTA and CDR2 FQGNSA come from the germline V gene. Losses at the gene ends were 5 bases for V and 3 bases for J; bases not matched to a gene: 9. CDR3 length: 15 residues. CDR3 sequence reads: CASSPRRAGVYEQYF. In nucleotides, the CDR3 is TGTGCCAGCAGCCCTCGCCGAGCGGGGGTCTACGAGCAGTACTTC.

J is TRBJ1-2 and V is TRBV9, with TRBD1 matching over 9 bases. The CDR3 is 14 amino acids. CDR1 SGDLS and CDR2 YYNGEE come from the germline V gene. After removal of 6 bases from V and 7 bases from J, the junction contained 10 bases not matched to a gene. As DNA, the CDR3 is TGTGCCAGCACGCCGGAGGACAGGGGCCGTGGCTACACCTTC. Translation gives CASTPEDRGRGYTF.

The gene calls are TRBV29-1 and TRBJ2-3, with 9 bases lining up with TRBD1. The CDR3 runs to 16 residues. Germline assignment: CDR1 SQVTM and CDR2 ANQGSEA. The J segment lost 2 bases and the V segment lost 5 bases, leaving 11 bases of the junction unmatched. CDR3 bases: TGCAGCGTTCCAACCCGTAGGGACAGGGTCACAGATACGCAGTATTTT. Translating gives CSVPTRRDRVTDTQYF.

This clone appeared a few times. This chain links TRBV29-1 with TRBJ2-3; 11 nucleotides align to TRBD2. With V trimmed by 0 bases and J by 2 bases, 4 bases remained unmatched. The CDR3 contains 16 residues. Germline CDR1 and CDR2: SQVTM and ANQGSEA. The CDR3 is CSVEEELAGVTDTQYF. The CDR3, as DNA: TGCAGCGTTGAAGAAGAACTAGCGGGGGTCACAGATACGCAGTATTTT.

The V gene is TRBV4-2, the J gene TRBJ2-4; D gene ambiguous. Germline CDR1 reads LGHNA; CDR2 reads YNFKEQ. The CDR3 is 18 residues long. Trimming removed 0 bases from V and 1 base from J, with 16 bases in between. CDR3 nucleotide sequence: TGTGCCAGCAGCCAAGATATAACGGCAGAGAGGGCCAAAAACATTCAGTACTTC. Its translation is CASSQDITAERAKNIQYF.

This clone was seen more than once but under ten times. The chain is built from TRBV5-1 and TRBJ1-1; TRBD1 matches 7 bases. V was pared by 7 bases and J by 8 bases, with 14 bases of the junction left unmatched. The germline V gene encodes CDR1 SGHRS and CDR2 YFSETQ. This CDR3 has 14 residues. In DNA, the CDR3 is TGCGCCAGCGGGGCCTCACGAGGAGGGGGCGAAGCTTTCTTT. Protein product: CASGASRGGGEAFF.

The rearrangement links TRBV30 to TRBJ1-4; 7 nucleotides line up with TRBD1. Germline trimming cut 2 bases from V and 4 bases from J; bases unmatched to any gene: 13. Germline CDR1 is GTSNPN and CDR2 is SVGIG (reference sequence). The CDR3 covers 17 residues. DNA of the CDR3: TGTGCCTGGAGTACCGGGACAGCAAACAAACTTAATGAAAAACTGTTTTTT. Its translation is CAWSTGTANKLNEKLFF.

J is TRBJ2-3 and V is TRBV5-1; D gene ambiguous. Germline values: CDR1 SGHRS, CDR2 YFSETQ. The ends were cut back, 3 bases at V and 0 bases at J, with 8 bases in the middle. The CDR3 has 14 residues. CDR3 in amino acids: CASSSQTSTDTQYF. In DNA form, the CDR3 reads TGCGCCAGCAGCTCCCAGACTAGCACAGATACGCAGTATTTT.

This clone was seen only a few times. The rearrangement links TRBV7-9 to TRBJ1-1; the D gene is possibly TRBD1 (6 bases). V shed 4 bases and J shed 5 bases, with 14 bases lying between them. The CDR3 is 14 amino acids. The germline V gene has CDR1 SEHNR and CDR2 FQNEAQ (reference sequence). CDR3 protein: CASSSKQGLTEAFF. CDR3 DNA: TGTGCCAGCAGCTCCAAACAGGGTTTGACTGAAGCTTTCTTT.

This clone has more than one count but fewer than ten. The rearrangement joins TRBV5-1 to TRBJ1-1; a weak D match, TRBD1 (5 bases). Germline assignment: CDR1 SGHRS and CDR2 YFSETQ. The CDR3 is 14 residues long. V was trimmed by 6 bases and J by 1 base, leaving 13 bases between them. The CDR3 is CASTLQGRNTEAFF. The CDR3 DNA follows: TGCGCCAGCACTCTTCAGGGTAGGAACACTGAAGCTTTCTTT. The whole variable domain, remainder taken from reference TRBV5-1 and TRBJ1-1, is KAGVTQTPRYLIKTRGQQVTLSCSPISGHRSVSWYQQTPGQGLQFLFEYFSETQRNKGNFPGRFSGRQFSNSRSEMNVSTLELGDSALYLCASTLQGRNTEAFFGQGTRLTVV.

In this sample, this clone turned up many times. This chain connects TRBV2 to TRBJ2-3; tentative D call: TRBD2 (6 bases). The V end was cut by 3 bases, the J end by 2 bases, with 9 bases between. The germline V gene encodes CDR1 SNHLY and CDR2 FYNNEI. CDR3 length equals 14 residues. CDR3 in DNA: TGTGCCAGCAGTGATCGGGGACTCACAGATACGCAGTATTTT. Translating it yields CASSDRGLTDTQYF.

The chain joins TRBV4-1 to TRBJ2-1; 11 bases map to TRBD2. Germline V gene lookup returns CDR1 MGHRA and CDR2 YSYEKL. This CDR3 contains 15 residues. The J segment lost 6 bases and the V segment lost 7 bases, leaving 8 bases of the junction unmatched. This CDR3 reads CASTSPGLAVNEQFF. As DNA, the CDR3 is TGCGCCAGCACCTCCCCGGGACTAGCGGTCAATGAGCAGTTCTTC.

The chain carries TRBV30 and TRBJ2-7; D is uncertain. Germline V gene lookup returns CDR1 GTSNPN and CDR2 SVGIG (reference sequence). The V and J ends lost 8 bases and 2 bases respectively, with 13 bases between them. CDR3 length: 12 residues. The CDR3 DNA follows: TGTGCCGGACGAAAGGATACCTACGAGCAGTACTTC. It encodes CAGRKDTYEQYF.

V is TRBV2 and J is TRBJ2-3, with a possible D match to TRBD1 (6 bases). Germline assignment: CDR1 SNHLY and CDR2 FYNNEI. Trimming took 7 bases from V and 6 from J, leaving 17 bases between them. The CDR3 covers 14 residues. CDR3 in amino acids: CASKLRDTPDTQYF. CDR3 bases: TGTGCCAGCAAATTACGGGACACCCCTGATACGCAGTATTTT.